Presented here are 10 T cell receptor beta chains from one specimen sequenced in a study of naive CD8 T cells in extremely preterm neonates. Samples were taken at extremely preterm deliveries at roughly 22-28 weeks of gestation. Findings of the study overall: Compared with older groups, preterm CDR3s were shorter, with fewer N additions and less trimming.

Only in-frame clones appear in the TCRdb table, and some are missing; sequencing was by immunoSEQ multiplex PCR. Here the sample spans 25,000 or so clones, about nine tenths being singletons. No antigens are known for them. The material sequenced was naive CD8+ T cells from cord blood. These receptors all stem from a boy who was born preterm.

V and J are TRBV21-1 and TRBJ2-3. TRBV21-1 is termed a pseudogene. The CDR3 spans 13 residues. The CDR3 nucleotides read TGTGCCAGCAGCAAAGGGAGCACAGATACGCAGTATTTT. This translates into CASSKGSTDTQYF.

The chain is built from TRBV11-2 and TRBJ2-1; 9 bases fit TRBD2. Unmatched junction bases numbered 2, after V lost 7 bases and J lost 4 bases. CDR1 and CDR2 from the germline V gene are SGHAT and FQNNGV. The CDR3 contains 13 residues. CDR3 sequence reads: CASKTSGYNEQFF. Here the CDR3 DNA reads TGTGCCAGCAAAACTAGCGGGTACAATGAGCAGTTCTTC.

The chain has TRBV19 and TRBJ2-3, with D possibly being TRBD2 (6 bases). Trimming cost V 3 bases and J 0 bases, with 7 bases left between them. There are 14 residues in the CDR3. Germline CDR1 and CDR2: LNHDA and SQIVND (reference sequence). CDR3 DNA sequence: TGTGCCAGTAGTATGCGGGACAGCACAGATACGCAGTATTTT. Protein sequence: CASSMRDSTDTQYF.

The rearrangement joins TRBV19 to TRBJ2-7; 9 bases are a match to TRBD1. The CDR3 has 14 amino acids. The germline gives CDR1 LNHDA, CDR2 SQIVND (reference sequence). V dropped 1 base and J dropped 2; count of bases not matched to a gene: 0. The CDR3 DNA reads as TGTGCCAGTAGTATAGGACAGGGGGCCTACGAGCAGTACTTC. Translating gives CASSIGQGAYEQYF.

The chain joins TRBV9 to TRBJ2-7; unclear D gene. The CDR3 loop spans 13 amino acids. With 4 bases removed from V and 0 bases from J, the gap between germline ends came to 8 bases. Germline V gives CDR1 SGDLS, CDR2 YYNGEE. CDR3 bases: TGTGCCAGCAGCCCCTACAGCTCCTACGAGCAGTACTTC. Amino acids: CASSPYSSYEQYF. The entire variable domain, with the rest obtained from reference TRBV9 and TRBJ2-7, is as follows: DSGVTQTPKHLITATGQRVTLRCSPRSGDLSVYWYQQSLDQGLQFLIQYYNGEERAKGNILERFSAQQFPDLHSELNLSSLELGDSALYFCASSPYSSYEQYFGPGTRLTVT.

This chain connects TRBV5-1 to TRBJ2-7; the D call may be TRBD1 or TRBD2 (5 bases each). Trimming left V 3 bases short and J 4 bases short, with 17 bases between. The germline CDR1 and CDR2 sequences are SGHRS and YFSETQ. The CDR3 is 15 amino acids. CDR3 in DNA: TGCGCCAGCAGCTATCTGACGGGACGCGGGTACGAGCAGTACTTC. It yields the protein CASSYLTGRGYEQYF.

The chain combines TRBV7-2 with TRBJ2-5; D not certain. The germline V and J ends were trimmed by 0 bases and 0 bases, with 5 bases remaining between them. Germline V CDR1 and CDR2: SGHTA, FQGNSA. This CDR3 spans 14 amino acids. The CDR3 is CASSLAGYQETQYF. The CDR3 coding sequence is TGTGCCAGCAGCTTAGCGGGGTACCAAGAGACCCAGTACTTC.

The chain employs TRBV12-5 and TRBJ1-2; D remains ambiguous. This CDR3 contains 11 residues. CDR1 is LGHNT, CDR2 FRNRAP, per germline. Trimming removed 1 base from V and 6 bases from J, with 3 bases in between. The CDR3 DNA is TGTGCTAGTGGTTTGGGACATGGCTACACCTTC. Translation gives CASGLGHGYTF.

The J gene is TRBJ2-3, the V gene TRBV9; 14 nucleotides align to TRBD2. Germline-derived CDR1 and CDR2 are SGDLS and YYNGEE. This CDR3 comprises 16 residues. Trimming took 3 bases from V and 1 from J; bases not matched to a gene: 1. The CDR3 nucleotides read TGTGCCAGCAGCGGACTAGCGGGGGGGCGCACAGATACGCAGTATTTT. Translated: CASSGLAGGRTDTQYF.

Regarding this clone: A read error is possible here, since a much larger clone lies one base away. The rearrangement joins TRBV5-6 to TRBJ2-7; 7 nucleotides match TRBD1. The CDR3 consists of 11 residues. The germline V gene has CDR1 SGHDT and CDR2 YYEEEE. Trimming took 3 bases from V and 6 from J; bases not matched to a gene: 0. In DNA, the CDR3 is TGTGCCAGCAGCTCAGGGGGCGAGCAGTACTTC. Residues: CASSSGGEQYF.